The text below deals with one TCR beta chain. This clonotype has only a few counts. No cognate antigen has been identified for it. No base quality information exists; no much larger clone differs at one position. As encoded in the germline V gene, CDR1 is SGHTA while CDR2 is FQGNSA. A distance of 6 bases separates the germline ends of V and J, which lose 0 bases and 2 bases respectively. Measured from the cysteine to the phenylalanine, the CDR3 is 14 residues long. The sequence is cut down to CDR3 DNA, 42 bases in frame from base 1. These data are taken from a study of identical twins (dated by TCRdb to 2016 to 2018). Study-wide context: To test whether fetal clonotypes persist, this study deep-sequenced TCR alpha and beta repertoires from monozygotic twins, from unrelated adults of various ages, and from cord blood. Replicate twin experiments were performed at different times using different library preparation protocols to rule out contamination.

Study-level results and caveats: Recombination models systematically underestimated out-of-frame TCR alpha sharing in monozygotic twins but agreed with sharing between unrelated individuals. Compared with coincidental sharing between unrelated individuals, out-of-frame TCR alpha sequences shared between twins showed an excess of sequences with low generation probability. Abundant cord blood beta clonotypes had fewer insertions, young adult naive repertoires showed a similar but weaker trend, and memory repertoires showed no such trend. In beta out-of-frame sequences, excess twin sharing was weaker, because having fewer shared sequences lowered the signal-to-noise ratio. Because the same donors could not be followed over many years, the conclusions depended on cross-sectional statistical analysis. Zero-insertion analyses could be partly confounded by invariant T cells such as MAIT and iNKT, although diverse VJ usage argued against such confounding for most clonotypes.

All donors were healthy Caucasians. The twin cohort comprised three pairs of female monozygotic twins, all aged roughly 18 to 29 years. Peripheral blood mononuclear cells were used as the source from which RNA for TCR libraries was isolated. Libraries were constructed by 5' RACE. Sequencing took place on an Illumina HiSeq 2000. Template switching added a universal primer binding site, and the final cDNA carried a unique molecular identifier that allowed TCR cDNA molecules to be counted accurately. Specific primers in the conserved constant-segment region were used to synthesize first-strand cDNA for the TCR alpha and beta chains. To control for contamination, every cDNA library was double barcoded, receiving both a SMART-Mk sample barcode and Illumina barcodes. TruSeq adapter sequences, together with Illumina sample barcodes, were added in two successive PCR steps. Sequencing of the TCR alpha and beta cDNA libraries was done on the Illumina HiSeq platform using custom primers. The source study handled its data this way. Raw reads were processed with MiGEC to extract unique molecular identifiers, and MiXCR was used to determine CDR3 positions. Recombination models were inferred per individual with the repgenHMM and IGoR tools using an EM algorithm. The analysis of shared clonotypes was done with the tcR package in R, with sharing normalized by the product of cloneset sizes. To study raw recombination without the effects of thymic and clonal selection, out-of-frame nonproductive sequences were analyzed. The public reads were run again by TCRdb, first through fastp at Q25 and then through MiXCR, and only productive beta chains were kept. Records with the same CDR3 protein are collapsed into one entry carrying the most frequent genes and DNA. It is TCRdb's table, rather than the study itself, that gives the V and J calls and clone size. The sample table records more than 600,000 distinct CDR3 sequences; roughly 18% of these occur just once. The ten largest clones add up to over 10% of the sample.

The sample was also reused in another study, on T cells expressing NK-cell markers. Looking at the second paper: About 8 donors provided sorted CD3+CD56+NKG2C+, CD3+CD56+NKG2C- and CD3+CD56-NKG2C+ T-cell subsets, whose TCR beta-chain repertoires were profiled. Among the eight sequenced donors, seven were HCMV-seropositive and one was HCMV-seronegative. In several experiments an anti-gammadeltaTCR antibody was added to restrict sorting to alphabetaTCR-expressing T cells. For 5 or 6 donors, the dominant CD3+CD56+NKG2C+ clonotypes were among the top 10 CD8+ clonotypes and accounted for about 1.0-8% of CD8+ T cells. Those dominant clonotypes were again the most abundant among CD3+CD56-NKG2C+ cells in a handful of donors, at about 28.3-65%. Whether the expanded NKG2C-expressing T cell clones were specific for HCMV antigens remained unclear. The study sequenced eight donors, all healthy volunteers chosen at random: three men and five women. HCMV serostatus was determined by detecting HCMV-specific IgG in serum with a commercial ELISA kit. For about 6 donors, bulk peripheral blood T-cell repertoires were additionally sequenced from unsorted PBMC. MIGEC was used to demultiplex reads and group reads by UMI, and MiTCR was used to assemble and quantify clonotypes. To remove erroneous sequences, TCR cDNA sequences were retained only when supported by two or more reads. Downstream repertoire analysis used the tcR package, and clonotypes were matched across fractions by CDR3 nucleotide sequence plus V segment. VDJmatch was used to annotate antigen specificity against VDJdb, with one amino acid substitution allowed in CDR3.

This sequence originates from a woman between 18 and 29 years old in good health. The V and J segments used are TRBV7-2 and TRBJ2-3, with the D gene not confidently named. Material: PBMCs. The CDR3 protein is CASSLARHTDTQYF. The base sequence is TGTGCCAGCAGCTTAGCCCGACACACAGATACGCAGTATTTT.